Sequencing of this T cell receptor beta chain was carried out in a study of cytomegalovirus exposure and HLA in healthy donors. Across the whole study: Findings of an earlier analysis included under 140 million unique TCR beta sequences from roughly 200 million T cells. Drawn from HLA-typed donors, 65 million to 100 million unique TCRs were held in an early data release. Study-level findings and limits: Later analysis indicated greater clonal expansion among HLA-associated TCR beta chains than among equally common other chains.

CDR1 SGHNT and CDR2 YENEEA come from the germline V gene. This CDR3 is built from 17 residues. Trimming stripped 5 bases from V and 1 base from J, with 20 bases between. Donors were ostensibly healthy at sampling, although undocumented immune exposures were probable. In this sample, this clone turned up once. As yet, its antigen is unknown. The PCR employed 60 Vbeta primers together with 13 Jbeta primers. This table comes from immunoSEQ multiplex PCR, and its TCRdb copy is limited to in-frame clones, with some not included. The sample carries 150,000 or so clones, about 80% recorded once. Material for sequencing was PBMCs. V gene TRBV11-3 combines with J gene TRBJ1-1; a possible D gene is TRBD1 (6 bases). The receptor was isolated from a woman between 35 and 50 years old in good health and CMV-seronegative. CDR3 bases: TGTGCCAGCAGCCAAAGACCCCGGGACACCCGGAACACTGAAGCTTTCTTT. It is translated as CASSQRPRDTRNTEAFF.